The next 14 T cell receptor beta chains were all read from a single sample in a study of T cells in Graves' hyperthyroidism and ophthalmopathy. TCR beta CDR3 region amplification was performed from RNA transcripts. The primer set for the first-round RT-PCR of the TCR CDR3 was HTBI. TCRdb fed the multiplex PCR reads into MiXCR, producing one record per CDR3 protein. The repertoire holds roughly 570,000 distinct CDR3 sequences, with roughly 50% as singletons. Material for sequencing was peripheral blood or thyroid tissue (not recorded which). The source is a woman aged 18 to 35 with Graves' hyperthyroidism.

Details on this clonotype: Possible read error: a much larger clone is one base away. The chain carries TRBV19 and TRBJ2-2; D might be TRBD2 (5 bases). The CDR3 has 14 residues. The germline CDR1 and CDR2 sequences are LNHDA and SQIVND (reference sequence). CDR3 nucleotide sequence: TGTGCCAGTAGTATATCGGGAAACACCGGGGTGCTGTTTTTT. This encodes CASSISGNTGVLFF.

The J gene is TRBJ2-5, the V gene TRBV5-1; D is possibly TRBD2 (6 bases). CDR1 and CDR2 (germline): SGHRS, YFSETQ. The CDR3 runs to 15 residues. Trimming cost V 0 bases and J 5 bases, with 14 bases left between them. The CDR3 loop reads CASSLDREWGETQYF. The CDR3 region has the DNA TGCGCCAGCAGCTTGGACCGGGAGTGGGGCGAGACCCAGTACTTC.

At least ten counts were recorded for this clonotype. This chain uses TRBV5-6 with TRBJ2-5; maybe TRBD1 (6 bases). The germline CDR1 and CDR2 sequences are SGHDT and YYEEEE. This CDR3 spans 14 amino acids. V lost 1 base and J 4 bases, leaving 11 bases between the germline ends. As DNA, the CDR3 is TGTGCCAGCAGCTTGAACAGGGTTTTAGAGACCCAGTACTTC. It is translated as CASSLNRVLETQYF.

Remarks on this clonotype: The junction departs from the called germline gene at one end, perhaps through a read error. The V call is TRBV7-8, the J call TRBJ2-2; D is undetermined. Germline V gene sequence: CDR1 SGHVS, CDR2 FQNEAQ. The CDR3 has 16 residues. Here the CDR3 reads CASAPSSGPPSGELFF. The DNA for the CDR3 is TGTGCCAGCGCGCCTTCCTCGGGCCCCCCCTCCGGTGAGCTGTTTTTT.

With respect to this clonotype: The junction and the germline gene differ at one end; a read error may be behind it. The gene calls are TRBV7-9 and TRBJ1-6, with TRBD1 identical over 9 bases. CDR3 length: 15 residues. From germline, CDR1 is SEHNR and CDR2 FQNEAQ (reference sequence). The chain's CDR3 is CASSQGQGISSPLHF. The CDR3 DNA sequence: TGCGCCAGCAGCCAGGGACAGGGTATTAGTTCACCCCTCCACTTT.

The rearrangement joins TRBV6-1 to TRBJ1-1, with TRBD1 identical over 9 bases. Germline CDR1 is MNHNS and CDR2 is SASEGT. Losses at the gene ends were 6 bases for V and 11 bases for J; bases not matched to a gene: 4. The CDR3 length is 11 residues. DNA for the CDR3: TGTGCCAGCAGAGACGGACAGGGGGCTTTCTTT. Residues: CASRDGQGAFF.

Concerning this clonotype itself: This may stem from a read error, because a much larger clone lies one nucleotide away. The CDR3: CASSFWLAGNQDTQYF. The CDR3 coding sequence is TGTGCCAGCAGTTTCTGGCTAGCGGGGAACCAAGATACCCAGTACTTC. The V gene is TRBV12-3 or TRBV12-4, the J gene TRBJ2-5; 9 nucleotides match TRBD2. The CDR3 is 16 amino acids.

Turning to this clonotype: Possible read error: a much larger clone is one base away. V and J are TRBV7-2 and TRBJ2-7; 14 nucleotides align to TRBD2. Germline-derived CDR1 and CDR2 are SGHTA and FQGNSA. J lost 3 bases, V lost 4 bases, and 2 bases had no gene match. The CDR3 is 15 amino acids. DNA of the CDR3: TGTGCCAGCAGCTGGACTAGCGGGAGGAACTACGAGCAGTACTTC. Its protein is CASSWTSGRNYEQYF.

At least ten counts were recorded for this clonotype. The gene calls are TRBV12-5 and TRBJ2-5, with 10 nucleotides matching TRBD2. The junction had 6 bases not matched to a gene; V was cut back by 1 base and J by 4 bases. There are 16 residues in the CDR3. Germline lookup yields CDR1 LGHNT and CDR2 FRNRAP. CDR3 sequence (DNA): TGTGCTAGTGGTTTGGCTAGCGGGAGAGTTGGAGAGACCCAGTACTTC. It is translated as CASGLASGRVGETQYF.

At least ten counts were recorded for this clonotype. The chain couples TRBV24-1 to TRBJ2-1, with D unclear. Trimming pared 10 bases from V and 7 bases from J, leaving 10 bases between. The germline V gene encodes CDR1 KGHDR and CDR2 SFDVKD. The CDR3 is 11 residues long. The CDR3 DNA reads TGTGCCACACGGAGTTGGAATGAGCAGTTCTTC. Its translation is CATRSWNEQFF.

This chain joins TRBV29-1 and TRBJ2-6; 8 nucleotides agree with TRBD2. V dropped 1 base and J dropped 0; count of bases not matched to a gene: 8. Germline assignment: CDR1 SQVTM and CDR2 ANQGSEA. This CDR3 has 18 residues. CDR3 nucleotides: TGCAGCGTTGAAGGGTTAGCGGGGCAAGGCTCTGGGGCCAACGTCCTGACTTTC. Its translation is CSVEGLAGQGSGANVLTF.

The CDR3 nucleotides read TGCAGTGCCCAGACAGGGCGCGGGGATTCACCCCTCCACTTT. Translating it yields CSAQTGRGDSPLHF. This sequence joins TRBV20-1 and TRBJ1-6, with TRBD1 identical over 7 bases. The germline CDR1 and CDR2 sequences are DFQATT and SNEGSKA (reference sequence). V trimming: 6 bases; J trimming: 8 bases; junction bases outside the gene matches: 10. This CDR3 region has 14 residues.

The sample holds many counts of this clonotype. This CDR3 is CASSLLGTHDSGNTIYF. CDR3 sequence (DNA): TGTGCCAGCAGCTTACTGGGCACGCATGACTCTGGAAACACCATATATTTT. This rearrangement joins TRBV11-2 to TRBJ1-3; D is uncertain. Germline-derived CDR1 and CDR2 are SGHAT and FQNNGV. V lost 2 bases to trimming and J lost 0 bases, with 14 bases between them. This CDR3 has 17 amino acids.

This clonotype was counted at least ten times. J is TRBJ2-2 and V is TRBV4-2; 11 bases agree with TRBD2. This CDR3 has 18 amino acids. With V trimmed by 1 base and J by 4 bases, 8 bases remained unmatched. Germline CDR1 reads LGHNA; CDR2 reads YNFKEQ. The CDR3: CASSQAASGRMGTGELFF. Here the CDR3 DNA reads TGTGCCAGCAGCCAAGCCGCTAGCGGGAGGATGGGCACCGGGGAGCTGTTTTTT.